This T cell receptor (beta chain) was identified during a study of radiotherapy plus CTLA-4 blockade in lung cancer. This clone was recorded a few times. The antigen is undetermined. Ipilimumab-mediated CTLA-4 blockade plus focal radiation was given to patients having chemo-refractory metastatic non-small-cell lung cancer. Method: immunoSEQ multiplex PCR; TCRdb's copy keeps in-frame clones and lacks some. Here the sample spans over 30,000 clones, 75% to 80% being singletons. Broader study findings: Early shifts in blood T cell clones, with interferon-beta, reportedly predicted response best. Some TCR clones had been derived from tumors. These clones expanded in peripheral blood after radiotherapy plus ipilimumab.

This CDR3 is 14 amino acids long. Losses at the gene ends were 5 bases for V and 7 bases for J; bases not matched to a gene: 8. Germline CDR1 SGHTA, CDR2 FQGTGA. The chain combines TRBV7-3 with TRBJ2-3, with 8 bases matching TRBD2. The TCR originated in a human donor with non-small cell lung cancer that progressed on radiotherapy plus ipilimumab. Sample: peripheral blood, taken from a patient treated with radiotherapy plus ipilimumab. The CDR3 is CASSPTVAGNTQYF. CDR3 DNA: TGTGCCAGCAGCCCCACGGTAGCGGGAAATACGCAGTATTTT.